Sequencing of this TCR beta chain was carried out in a study of shared clonotypes between healthy human individuals (dated by TCRdb to the early 2020s). Background on the whole study: The cohort comprised a couple of women and a few men aged 18 to 49 years. For each donor, three plates each were used for CD4 naive and CD4 memory, two plates were used for CD8 naive, and one plate was used for CD8 memory. To estimate repertoire size and how much clonotypes are shared between individuals, the study performed deep sequencing of blood TCR repertoires from a handful of healthy adults. To increase sequencing depth and limit assay-specific biases, different laboratories used diverse techniques to prepare libraries and sequence TCR repertoires. Per donor, leukapheresis produced somewhere between about 0.85 and 8.9 billion PBMCs.

Using the deep immunoSEQ assay, TCR CDR3 regions were amplified from genomic DNA by multiplex PCR. Extracted genomic DNA from each cell subset was distributed evenly across all wells of several immunoSEQ 96-well plates, and each plate was treated as a replicate. Each replicate PCR for sorted subsets received roughly 0.2 ug genomic DNA, equal to 30,000 or so T cell genomes. Purified libraries were measured with a Qubit 3.0 fluorometer, size-checked on a Bioanalyzer 2100, and measured again with the KAPA Library Quantification kit. A separate single-read 150-cycle Illumina NextSeq 550 flow cell was used to sequence each immunoSEQ 96-well plate. Per the source publication's procedure: Because only junctional sequences without quality scores were contained in the immunoSEQ output, filtering matching that applied to full-length reads could not be performed. To assign V/J genes and CDR3, sequences were annotated against IMGT germline references using PyIR, a Python wrapper for IgBLAST v1.9. Reads were filtered out if the reads had weak V/J assignments (E-value above 1e-6), no CDR3, stop codons, out-of-frame junctions, or ambiguous translated residues. V3J clonotypes were defined as sequences sharing the same inferred V gene, J gene, and CDR3 amino acid sequence. To compute the percentage overlap between repertoires, the number of shared unique clonotypes was divided by the size of the smaller repertoire. Three approaches were used to assess repertoire richness: RTK rarefaction, the Chao1 estimator, and Recon v2.1 estimates of unobserved clonotypes. For all TCRbeta clonotypes obtained by the gDNA method from several donors, generation probabilities were computed with OLGA. Imported from immuneACCESS, the table was reduced by TCRdb to in-frame sequences with V and J called. These copies leave out some clones; in studies compared against another copy, an unresolved V gene accounts for under half, and the cause of the remainder is not known. Clonal size and the V and J genes are those of that table, whereas D and trimming came from the DNA. This sample has about 1,800,000 clones in its table, and around 96% of those were observed once. The ten largest account for more than 0.95% of the sample.

A distance of 13 bases separates the germline ends of V and J, which lose 5 bases and 3 bases respectively. Taken from cysteine to phenylalanine, the CDR3 has 15 residues. This entry keeps only the CDR3 DNA: 45 bases, framed from base 1. According to the germline V gene (reference sequence), CDR1 reads LNHDA and CDR2 reads SQIVND. A word on this clone: Its antigen target is currently unknown. No clone much larger than this one lies a single base away; base qualities are absent.

For the CD8 naive samples, CD45RO-negative cells were positively selected for CCR7, yielding a CD45RA+CCR7+ population from which TemRA cells were excluded. The donors were healthy, HIV-negative adults who had no recently reported acute infections or vaccinations. Every donor was a Caucasian adult living in Nashville, Tennessee, USA. Blood was obtained by leukapheresis, after which PBMCs were separated by Ficoll-Histopaque density gradient centrifugation and cryopreserved in liquid nitrogen vapor phase. Analytical flow cytometry was used to check the purity and quantity of every magnetically sorted T cell population. Genomic DNA was isolated from each sorted fraction and quantified by UV absorbance on a Nanodrop 2000c. Study-wide conclusions, independent of this receptor: Approximately 5% of naive CD4, 3% to 4% of naive CD8, roughly 2.4% of memory CD4, and 0.4% of memory CD8 clonotypes were shared across several donors. Because the study included a small number of donors, the genetic and exposure-history diversity represented was limited. Sampling was limited to blood, and TCR repertoires in tissue likely differ from TCR repertoires in blood. Incomplete sequencing was indicated by rarefaction of sorted-subset datasets, despite the large sequencing depth. Naive subsets generally had larger estimated clonotype richness than memory subsets did. Pairwise subsampling led to the expectation that sequencing depth would affect the degree of clonotype sharing among donors. Higher generation probabilities were observed for clonotypes shared by all four sorted-subset donors than for non-shared clonotypes.

Sequenced material: naive CD8+ T cells sorted from blood. The meaning of the sample's cell subset or site label: CD45RA+CCR7+. The TCR comes from a man between 18 and 29 years old in good health. The rearrangement joined TRBV19 to TRBJ1-4, and TRBD1 may be the D gene, going by 5 matching bases. The DNA sequence is TGTGCCAGTAGTGCCCGACAGAGTCCTAATGAAAAACTGTTTTTT. The resulting protein is CASSARQSPNEKLFF.